Given below is one T cell receptor beta chain in context. The antigen is unknown. This specimen comes from a study of T cells in Graves' hyperthyroidism and ophthalmopathy. Study-level information: Peripheral blood was obtained at initial diagnosis, preceding any treatment. General study findings and limits: Most clonotypes expanded in thyroid above 0.001 were likewise present in blood.

CDR3 length: 15 amino acids. V was cut by 3 bases and J by 1 base, with 14 bases left in between. Per germline, CDR1 SQVTM and CDR2 ANQGSEA. RNA transcripts served as the template for amplifying TCR beta CDR3 regions. Initially, a first-round RT-PCR of the TCR CDR3 employed the HTBI primer set. TCRdb called the multiplex PCR reads again in MiXCR, with one record for every CDR3 protein. The sample holds approximately 590,000 distinct CDR3 sequences, 15% to 19% seen once. Uncontrolled infection, other autoimmune disease, pregnancy or lactation excluded patients. The chain carries TRBV29-1 and TRBJ2-3; possibly TRBD2 for D (5 bases). Specimen: blood. This TCR derives from a woman aged 25-40 years with Graves' hyperthyroidism. The CDR3 nucleotides are TGCAGCGTTGACTTCACGGGTAGCGGCACAGATACGCAGTATTTT. It is translated as CSVDFTGSGTDTQYF.